Listed here are 25 T cell receptor beta chains from one sample, sequenced in a study of T cell responses to AZD1222 COVID-19 vaccine. Some clones are missing from TCRdb's copy, which holds only in-frame ones; the method was immunoSEQ multiplex PCR. The table lists around 100,000 clones, about nine tenths of them singletons. This material consisted of peripheral blood, taken on day 0 of AZD1222 vaccination. These receptors came from an adult in good health.

The V and J genes are TRBV28 and TRBJ2-4; TRBD2 matches 13 bases. The germline gives CDR1 MDHEN, CDR2 SYDVKM. There are 17 residues in the CDR3. The ends lost 5 bases at V and 6 bases at J; junction bases unmatched: 10. The CDR3 region is CASSDPGTSGEGNIQYF. The CDR3 DNA reads as TGTGCCAGCAGTGACCCTGGGACTAGCGGGGAGGGAAACATTCAGTACTTC. Full variable domain (missing parts from reference TRBV28 and TRBJ2-4): DVKVTQSSRYLVKRTGEKVFLECVQDMDHENMFWYRQDPGLGLRLIYFSYDVKMKEKGDIPEGYSVSREKKERFSLILESASTNQTSMYLCASSDPGTSGEGNIQYFGAGTRLSVL.

V is TRBV6-5 and J is TRBJ2-3, with 10 bases identical to TRBD1. After removal of 6 bases from V and 6 bases from J, the junction contained 6 bases not matched to a gene. The CDR3 is made up of 14 amino acids. Germline CDR1 MNHEY, CDR2 SVGAGI. The CDR3 is CASSRQGAPDTQYF. The CDR3 DNA sequence: TGTGCCAGCAGCAGACAGGGGGCGCCCGATACGCAGTATTTT.

The V and J genes are TRBV28 and TRBJ1-3; D is unclear. Germline loops: CDR1 MDHEN, CDR2 SYDVKM. There are 13 residues in the CDR3. V was cut by 10 bases and J by 4 bases, with 14 bases left in between. The CDR3 spells CATTTADGNTIYF. The CDR3 nucleotides read TGTGCCACCACGACGGCGGACGGAAACACCATATATTTT.

The chain is built from TRBV19 and TRBJ2-1; D unclear. The germline gives CDR1 LNHDA, CDR2 SQIVND (reference sequence). CDR3 length equals 13 residues. Trimming removed 3 bases from V and 5 bases from J, with 8 bases in between. Here the CDR3 DNA reads TGTGCCAGTAGTATGGTCAGTCACAATGAGCAGTTCTTC. Translated, it gives CASSMVSHNEQFF. Looking up the rest from reference TRBV19 and TRBJ2-1 gives the full variable domain: DGGITQSPKYLFRKEGQNVTLSCEQNLNHDAMYWYRQDPGQGLRLIYYSQIVNDFQKGDIAEGYSVSREKKESFPLTVTSAQKNPTAFYLCASSMVSHNEQFFGPGTRLTVL.

This clone occurred once. The V and J genes are TRBV5-8 and TRBJ2-2, with a tentative D call TRBD1 (6 bases). The CDR3 has 13 amino acids. Germline assignment: CDR1 SGHTS and CDR2 YDEGEE. The germline V and J ends were trimmed by 2 bases and 6 bases, with 8 bases remaining between them. CDR3 sequence reads: CASSLQGPGELFF. The CDR3 coding sequence is TGTGCCAGCAGCTTACAGGGCCCCGGGGAGCTGTTTTTT.

The chain is built from TRBV28 and TRBJ2-3, with D maybe TRBD2 (6 bases). The CDR3 length is 17 residues. Deletions cut 3 bases from V and 8 bases from J, with 24 bases between. Germline values: CDR1 MDHEN, CDR2 SYDVKM. Written as DNA, the CDR3 is TGTGCCAGCAGTTTCGATGTTGGGGCGGCCTTCGGGGGTACGCAGTATTTT. Its translation is CASSFDVGAAFGGTQYF. The full variable domain, with the rest looked up from reference TRBV28 and TRBJ2-3, is DVKVTQSSRYLVKRTGEKVFLECVQDMDHENMFWYRQDPGLGLRLIYFSYDVKMKEKGDIPEGYSVSREKKERFSLILESASTNQTSMYLCASSFDVGAAFGGTQYFGPGTRLTVL.

This chain uses TRBV12-3 or TRBV12-4 with TRBJ2-5; the D gene could be TRBD1 or TRBD2 (5 bases each). The CDR3 is 13 residues long. Deletions cut 5 bases from V and 9 bases from J, with 16 bases between. The CDR3 DNA reads as TGTGCCAGCAGTCCCCGCTCGATGGGGGCCCAGTACTTC. This translates into CASSPRSMGAQYF.

The V call is TRBV10-1, the J call TRBJ1-1; a weak D match, TRBD1 (6 bases). CDR1 and CDR2 (germline): WNHNN, SYGVQD (reference sequence). V shed 2 bases and J shed 4 bases, with 8 bases lying between them. The CDR3 loop spans 13 amino acids. In DNA, the CDR3 is TGCGCCAGCAGTGAGCCAGGGGCCACTGAAGCTTTCTTT. Translated, it gives CASSEPGATEAFF.

The sample holds one count of this clone. V usage is TRBV9 and J usage is TRBJ1-1; possible D gene TRBD1, 5 bases. The V gene lost 0 bases and the J gene lost 8 bases, with 14 bases spanning the gap. The V gene's germline CDR1 is SGDLS and CDR2 YYNGEE. CDR3 length: 14 amino acids. CDR3 DNA sequence: TGTGCCAGCAGCGTAGGCCAGGGCGCATCGGAAGCTTTCTTT. It codes for CASSVGQGASEAFF.

The chain couples TRBV18 to TRBJ1-4; D not certain. The ends were cut back, 6 bases at V and 5 bases at J, with 10 bases in the middle. The CDR3 consists of 13 residues. In germline, CDR1 is KGHSH, CDR2 LQKENI. The CDR3 sequence: CASSETRNEKLFF. CDR3 DNA sequence: TGTGCCAGCTCGGAGACGAGAAATGAAAAACTGTTTTTT.

This clone has just a few counts. CDR3 sequence reads: CASSGGQDTGELFF. CDR3 bases: TGTGCCAGCAGTGGGGGACAGGACACCGGGGAGCTGTTTTTT. V and J are TRBV25-1 and TRBJ2-2, with 8 bases identical to TRBD1. The CDR3 totals 14 residues. CDR1 and CDR2 (germline): MGHDK, SYGVNS. With 4 bases clipped from V and 3 bases from J, the junction kept 1 base outside the gene matches.

V is TRBV7-3 and J is TRBJ2-2; the D is unclear. Germline loops: CDR1 SGHTA, CDR2 FQGTGA. This CDR3 spans 13 amino acids. The germline V and J ends were trimmed by 5 bases and 4 bases, with 8 bases remaining between them. The CDR3 nucleotides are TGTGCCAGCAGCGCCAGATCCACCGGGGAGCTGTTTTTT. This encodes CASSARSTGELFF. The whole variable domain, filled in from reference TRBV7-3 and TRBJ2-2, reads GAGVSQTPSNKVTEKGKYVELRCDPISGHTALYWYRQSLGQGPEFLIYFQGTGAADDSGLPNDRFFAVRPEGSVSTLKIQRTERGDSAVYLCASSARSTGELFFGEGSRLTVL.

This chain uses TRBV18 with TRBJ1-3; possibly TRBD1 for D (6 bases). V lost 3 bases and J 4 bases, leaving 16 bases between the germline ends. The CDR3 covers 16 residues. Germline V CDR1 and CDR2: KGHSH, LQKENI. The CDR3 reads CASSPSDPGAGNTIYF. The CDR3 DNA reads as TGTGCCAGCTCACCCTCGGATCCGGGGGCAGGAAACACCATATATTTT. The variable domain in full, completed from reference TRBV18 and TRBJ1-3, reads NAGVMQNPRHLVRRRGQEARLRCSPMKGHSHVYWYRQLPEEGLKFMVYLQKENIIDESGMPKERFSAEFPKEGPSILRIQQVVRGDSAAYFCASSPSDPGAGNTIYFGEGSWLTVV.

In this sample, this clone turned up a few times. The V and J genes are TRBV6-2 or TRBV6-3 and TRBJ2-3; TRBD2 matches 7 bases. The CDR3 is 17 amino acids. Unmatched junction bases numbered 7, after V lost 0 bases and J lost 1 base. Germline CDR1 and CDR2: MNHEY and SVGEGT. The CDR3, as DNA: TGTGCCAGCAGTTACTCACCCCCGGGGGGAGGCACAGATACGCAGTATTTT. This sequence encodes CASSYSPPGGGTDTQYF.

The rearrangement uses TRBV12-3 or TRBV12-4 and TRBJ1-4, with D unclear. The ends were cut back, 4 bases at V and 8 bases at J, with 8 bases in the middle. The CDR3 contains 12 residues. CDR3: CASSSREEKLFF. CDR3 DNA: TGTGCCAGCAGTTCAAGGGAAGAAAAACTGTTTTTT.

V and J are TRBV7-2 and TRBJ2-5, with D uncertain. Germline V gene data show CDR1 as SGHTA and CDR2 as FQGNSA. The CDR3 has 12 residues. V lost 1 base, J lost 5 bases, and 5 bases lay in between. The chain's CDR3 is CASSLVGETQYF. CDR3 bases: TGTGCCAGCAGCTTAGTAGGGGAGACCCAGTACTTC.

This clone was seen only a few times. The chain combines TRBV28 with TRBJ2-1; 10 nucleotides align to TRBD1. The CDR3 sequence is 18 residues long. CDR1 is MDHEN and CDR2 is SYDVKM in the germline V gene. V shed 5 bases and J 6 bases; nucleotides not matched to a gene: 16. CDR3 nucleotides: TGTGCCAGCAGTCGACCCGTGTTGAGGACAGGGGGATCCAATGAGCAGTTCTTC. It specifies CASSRPVLRTGGSNEQFF.

The chain couples TRBV27 to TRBJ1-6; tentatively, D is TRBD1 (6 bases). Germline V gives CDR1 MNHEY, CDR2 SMNVEV (reference sequence). The length of the CDR3 is 15 residues. V lost 5 bases and J lost 8, with 16 bases in between. CDR3 residues: CASSTLQGIYSPLHF. As DNA, the CDR3 is TGTGCCAGCAGTACCCTACAGGGAATCTATTCACCCCTCCACTTT.

This clone was found once. The genes are TRBV28 and TRBJ2-7; 9 bases map to TRBD2. CDR3 size: 14 residues. Germline V CDR1 and CDR2: MDHEN, SYDVKM. After removal of 7 bases from V and 6 bases from J, the junction contained 10 bases not matched to a gene. This CDR3 reads CASIPGLAIREQYF. The CDR3 DNA sequence: TGTGCCAGCATACCGGGACTAGCTATACGCGAGCAGTACTTC.

The chain uses TRBV2 and TRBJ2-7; 10 bases are a match to TRBD1. The CDR3 runs to 14 residues. V was clipped by 6 bases and J by 3 bases; unmatched bases: 5. The germline CDR1 and CDR2 sequences are SNHLY and FYNNEI. This CDR3 is CASRGQGYYYEQYF. CDR3 DNA: TGTGCCAGCAGGGGACAGGGGTACTACTACGAGCAGTACTTC.

The chain recombines TRBV20-1 with TRBJ1-1; 7 positions match TRBD1. This CDR3 has 11 residues. The trim removed 1 base at V and 10 bases at J, leaving 3 bases unmatched. CDR1 is DFQATT, CDR2 SNEGSKA, per germline (reference sequence). This chain's CDR3 is CSARVGTAAFF. CDR3 DNA: TGCAGTGCTAGAGTAGGGACAGCAGCTTTCTTT.

The chain couples TRBV11-2 to TRBJ2-5; D unresolved. Germline CDR1 and CDR2: SGHAT and FQNNGV. Deletions cut 5 bases from V and 5 bases from J, with 12 bases between. The CDR3 consists of 13 residues. This chain's CDR3 is CASSPSALETQYF. CDR3 in DNA: TGTGCCAGCAGCCCCTCCGCCCTGGAGACCCAGTACTTC. Based on the CDR3 plus reference TRBV11-2 and TRBJ2-5, the full variable domain is EAGVAQSPRYKIIEKRQSVAFWCNPISGHATLYWYQQILGQGPKLLIQFQNNGVVDDSQLPKDRFSAERLKGVDSTLKIQPAKLEDSAVYLCASSPSALETQYFGPGTRLLVL.

This clone has a single count. The chain couples TRBV10-3 to TRBJ1-6; TRBD1 might be the D (6 bases). CDR3 size: 14 residues. Germline CDR1 reads ENHRY; CDR2 reads SYGVKD. V shed 5 bases and J shed 4 bases, with 9 bases lying between them. The CDR3 DNA reads as TGTGCCATCAGTATGGACAGTTATAATTCACCCCTCCACTTT. Residues: CAISMDSYNSPLHF.

This chain connects TRBV6-6 to TRBJ2-5; D is unresolved. V shed 9 bases and J shed 5 bases, with 13 bases lying between them. Germline CDR1 reads MNHNY; CDR2 reads SVGAGI (reference sequence). The CDR3 has 12 residues. The CDR3 DNA reads as TGTGCCAGTAGCCAGCTCCGGGAGACCCAGTACTTC. This translates into CASSQLRETQYF.

This CDR3 reads CASSRTPSGRNEQFF. The CDR3 region has the DNA TGTGCCAGCAGCCGGACCCCCTCAGGGAGGAATGAGCAGTTCTTC. The rearrangement joins TRBV4-2 to TRBJ2-1; maybe TRBD2 (6 bases). Germline V gene lookup returns CDR1 LGHNA and CDR2 YNFKEQ. The V and J ends lost 4 bases and 7 bases respectively, with 17 bases between them. The CDR3 contains 15 residues.